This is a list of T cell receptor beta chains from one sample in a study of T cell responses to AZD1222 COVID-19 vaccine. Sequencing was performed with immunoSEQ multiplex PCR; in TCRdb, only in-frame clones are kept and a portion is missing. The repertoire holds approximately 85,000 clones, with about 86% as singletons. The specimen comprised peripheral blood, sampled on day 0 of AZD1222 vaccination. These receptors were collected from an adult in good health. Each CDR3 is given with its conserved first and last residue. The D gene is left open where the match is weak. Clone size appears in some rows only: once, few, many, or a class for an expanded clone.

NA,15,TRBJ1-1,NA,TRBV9,CASRSSLGGNTEAFF,TGTGCCAGCAGGTCATCCCTGGGGGGAAACACTGAAGCTTTCTTT
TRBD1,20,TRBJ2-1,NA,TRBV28,CASSLGRTGRSRSSYNEQFF,TGTGCCAGCAGTTTGGGACGGACAGGGCGCTCTAGGAGCTCCTACAATGAGCAGTTCTTC
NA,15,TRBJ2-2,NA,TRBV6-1,CASSEVWGVTGELFF,TGTGCCAGCAGTGAAGTTTGGGGGGTAACCGGGGAGCTGTTTTTT
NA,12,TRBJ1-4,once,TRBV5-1,CASSLEPEKLFF,TGCGCCAGCAGCTTGGAGCCTGAAAAACTGTTTTTT
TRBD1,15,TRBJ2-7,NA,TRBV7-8,CASSGGTGGIYEQYF,TGTGCCAGCAGCGGGGGGACAGGGGGCATCTACGAGCAGTACTTC
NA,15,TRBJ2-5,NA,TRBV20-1,CSASGWWGRQETQYF,TGCAGTGCTAGTGGTTGGTGGGGCAGACAAGAGACCCAGTACTTC
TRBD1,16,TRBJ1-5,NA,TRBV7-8,CASSLARATGNQPQHF,TGTGCCAGCAGCTTAGCGCGAGCGACAGGGAATCAGCCCCAGCATTTT
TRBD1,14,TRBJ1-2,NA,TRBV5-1,CASSLGQGWEGYTF,TGCGCCAGCAGCTTGGGACAGGGATGGGAAGGCTACACCTTC
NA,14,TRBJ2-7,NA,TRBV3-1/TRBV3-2,CASSQGTPSGEQYF,TGTGCCAGCAGCCAAGGGACCCCCTCGGGAGAGCAGTACTTC
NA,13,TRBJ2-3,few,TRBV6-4,CASSDSITDTQYF,TGTGCCAGCAGTGACTCGATAACAGATACGCAGTATTTT
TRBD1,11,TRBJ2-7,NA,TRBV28,CASSHRTGIDF,TGTGCCAGCAGTCACCGGACAGGGATCGACTTC
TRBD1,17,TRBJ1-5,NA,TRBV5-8,CASSPGQVIWSNQPQHF,TGTGCCAGCAGCCCTGGACAGGTGATTTGGAGCAATCAGCCCCAGCATTTT
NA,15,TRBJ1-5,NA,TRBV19,CASTPPGPPNQPQHF,TGTGCCAGTACCCCCCCGGGGCCGCCAAACCAGCCCCAGCATTTT
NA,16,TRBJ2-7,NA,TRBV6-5,CASSYSGGSGGYEQYF,TGTGCCAGCAGTTACTCGGGCGGTTCCGGGGGCTACGAGCAGTACTTC
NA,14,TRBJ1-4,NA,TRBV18,CASSPGGRSEKLFF,TGTGCCAGCTCACCGGGAGGGCGTAGTGAAAAACTGTTTTTT
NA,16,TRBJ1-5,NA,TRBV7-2,CASSLVTLGEGQPQHF,TGTGCCAGCAGCTTAGTAACTTTAGGGGAGGGACAGCCCCAGCATTTT
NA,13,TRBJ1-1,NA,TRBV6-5,CASSYFERTEAFF,TGTGCCAGCAGTTACTTCGAAAGGACTGAAGCTTTCTTT
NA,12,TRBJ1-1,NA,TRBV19,CASSILGGEAFF,TGTGCCAGTAGTATATTAGGGGGTGAAGCTTTCTTT
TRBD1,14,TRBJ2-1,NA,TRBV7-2,CASNRQGKYNEQFF,TGTGCCAGCAACCGACAGGGGAAGTACAATGAGCAGTTCTTC
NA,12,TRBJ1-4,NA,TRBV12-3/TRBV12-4,CASSDDNEKLFF,TGTGCCAGCAGCGATGATAATGAAAAACTGTTTTTT
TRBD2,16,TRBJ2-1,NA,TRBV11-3,CASSLVSGGAGNEQFF,TGTGCCAGCAGCTTAGTGAGCGGGGGGGCGGGAAATGAGCAGTTCTTC
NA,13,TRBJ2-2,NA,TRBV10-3,CAIRDGNTGELFF,TGTGCCATCAGGGACGGGAACACCGGGGAGCTGTTTTTT
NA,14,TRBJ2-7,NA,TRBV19,CASSIGPYSYEQYF,TGTGCCAGTAGTATCGGACCCTACTCCTACGAGCAGTACTTC
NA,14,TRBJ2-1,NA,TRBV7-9,CASSLRQGGNEQFF,TGTGCCAGCAGCTTACGGCAGGGAGGCAATGAGCAGTTCTTC
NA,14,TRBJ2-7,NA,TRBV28,CASIGRGLSYEQYF,TGTGCCAGCATTGGCCGGGGACTCTCTTACGAGCAGTACTTC
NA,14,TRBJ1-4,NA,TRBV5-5,CASSLGSQSEKLFF,TGTGCCAGCAGCTTGGGCAGTCAATCTGAAAAACTGTTTTTT
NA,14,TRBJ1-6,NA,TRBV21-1,CASSKASREQPLHF,TGTGCCAGCAGCAAAGCTAGCAGGGAGCAACCCCTCCACTTT
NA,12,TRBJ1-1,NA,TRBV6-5,CASKTGNTEAFF,TGTGCCAGCAAGACAGGGAACACTGAAGCTTTCTTT
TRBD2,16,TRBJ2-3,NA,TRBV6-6,CASSYPSGTRTDTQYF,TGTGCCAGCAGTTACCCGAGCGGGACCAGGACAGATACGCAGTATTTT
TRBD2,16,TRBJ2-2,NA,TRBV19,CASSIIAGGPIGELFF,TGTGCCAGTAGTATCATTGCGGGAGGGCCTATCGGGGAGCTGTTTTTT
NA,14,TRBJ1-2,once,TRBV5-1,CASSSTGPNYGYTF,TGCGCCAGCAGCTCAACCGGGCCTAACTATGGCTACACCTTC
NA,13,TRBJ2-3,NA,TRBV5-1,CASSSGKEDTQYF,TGCGCCAGCAGCTCGGGGAAGGAGGATACGCAGTATTTT
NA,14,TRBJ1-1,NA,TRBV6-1,CASSEAEGGTEAFF,TGTGCCAGCAGTGAAGCCGAGGGGGGCACTGAAGCTTTCTTT
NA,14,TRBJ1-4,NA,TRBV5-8,CASSPWTSNEKLFF,TGTGCCAGCAGCCCTTGGACCAGTAATGAAAAACTGTTTTTT
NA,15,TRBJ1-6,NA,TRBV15,CATSRDLGRNSPLHF,TGTGCCACCAGCAGAGATCTGGGAAGGAATTCACCCCTCCACTTT
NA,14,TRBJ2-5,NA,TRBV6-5,CASSPWGGSETQYF,TGTGCCAGCAGTCCCTGGGGGGGCAGCGAGACCCAGTACTTC
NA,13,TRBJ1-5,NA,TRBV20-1,CSASLQGNQPQHF,TGCAGTGCTAGTTTACAGGGAAATCAGCCCCAGCATTTT
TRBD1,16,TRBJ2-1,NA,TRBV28,CASSYSGTGKNNEQFF,TGTGCCAGCAGTTACTCCGGGACAGGAAAAAACAATGAGCAGTTCTTC
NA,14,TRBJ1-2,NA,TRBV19,CASMTREGIYGYTF,TGTGCCAGTATGACCCGGGAAGGCATCTATGGCTACACCTTC
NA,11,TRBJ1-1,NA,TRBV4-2,CASSQNTEAFF,TGTGCCAGCAGCCAGAACACTGAAGCTTTCTTT
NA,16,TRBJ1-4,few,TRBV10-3,CAISDNGGQANEKLFF,TGTGCCATCAGTGATAACGGGGGGCAAGCTAATGAAAAACTGTTTTTT
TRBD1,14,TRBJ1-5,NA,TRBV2,CASSEQGSNQPQHF,TGTGCCAGCAGCGAACAGGGGAGCAATCAGCCCCAGCATTTT
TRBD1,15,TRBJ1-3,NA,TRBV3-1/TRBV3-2,CASRRTGEHGNTIYF,TGTGCCAGCAGGAGGACAGGGGAGCATGGAAACACCATATATTTT
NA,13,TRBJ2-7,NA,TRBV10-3,CAISDSQAEGQYF,TGTGCCATCAGTGATTCACAGGCAGAGGGGCAGTACTTC